The clone carrying this T cell receptor beta chain was seen many times. Its antigen is unidentified. The source of the sample is a study of response to subunit inactivated influenza vaccine. TCRdb re-analysed the RT-PCR reads in MiXCR, keeping a single row per CDR3 protein. The sample carries under 950,000 distinct CDR3 sequences, approximately 22% recorded once. General study results and limits: Authors suggested each seasonal influenza vaccination recruits few new T cells.

Trimming shortened V by 5 bases and J by 7 bases, and 20 bases separated the two germline ends. Germline V gene data show CDR1 as MNHEY and CDR2 as SMNVEV (reference sequence). The CDR3 is 16 residues long. The material sequenced was PBMCs from blood, taken 4 to 6 days after vaccination. The clonotype was recovered from a man between 45 and 60 years old who received an inactivated influenza vaccine. The chain has TRBV27 and TRBJ2-2; the D gene is possibly TRBD2 (6 bases). The CDR3 loop reads CASSALTRASYGELFF. Written as DNA, the CDR3 is TGTGCCAGCAGTGCATTGACTAGGGCCTCTTACGGGGAGCTGTTTTTT.